This T cell receptor beta chain derives from a study of T cell responses to AZD1222 COVID-19 vaccine. Study-wide results and limits: A reported finding is that nearly half of spike-specific TCRs target unmutated variant regions.

Clones were read by immunoSEQ multiplex PCR, and TCRdb kept only the in-frame ones, dropping some. The sample shows approximately 190,000 clones, over 85% of them seen only once. In germline, CDR1 is MNHEY, CDR2 SVGAGI. This CDR3 spans 12 amino acids. Deletions cut 6 bases from V and 5 bases from J, with 11 bases between. Turning to this clone: The antigen is undetermined.

Sequenced material: peripheral blood, taken 28 days after the second dose of the MenACWY control vaccine. This receptor was obtained from an adult who received the MenACWY meningococcal vaccine as a control. The chain carries TRBV6-5 and TRBJ2-7; perhaps D is TRBD1 or TRBD2 (6 bases each). CDR3 nucleotide sequence: TGTGCCAGCAGCCGAAGGGGGGACGAGCAGTACTTC. This translates into CASSRRGDEQYF.